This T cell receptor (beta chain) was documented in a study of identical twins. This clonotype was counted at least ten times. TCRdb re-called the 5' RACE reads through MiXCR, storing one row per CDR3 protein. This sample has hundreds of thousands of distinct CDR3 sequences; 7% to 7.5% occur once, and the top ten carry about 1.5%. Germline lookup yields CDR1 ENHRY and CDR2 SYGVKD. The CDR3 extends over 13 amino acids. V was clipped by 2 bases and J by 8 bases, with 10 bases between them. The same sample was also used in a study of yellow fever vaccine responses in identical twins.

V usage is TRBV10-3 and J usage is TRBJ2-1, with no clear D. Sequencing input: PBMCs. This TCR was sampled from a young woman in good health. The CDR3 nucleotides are TGTGCCATCAGTGAGCTTTTAAACGATGAGCAGTTCTTC. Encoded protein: CAISELLNDEQFF.